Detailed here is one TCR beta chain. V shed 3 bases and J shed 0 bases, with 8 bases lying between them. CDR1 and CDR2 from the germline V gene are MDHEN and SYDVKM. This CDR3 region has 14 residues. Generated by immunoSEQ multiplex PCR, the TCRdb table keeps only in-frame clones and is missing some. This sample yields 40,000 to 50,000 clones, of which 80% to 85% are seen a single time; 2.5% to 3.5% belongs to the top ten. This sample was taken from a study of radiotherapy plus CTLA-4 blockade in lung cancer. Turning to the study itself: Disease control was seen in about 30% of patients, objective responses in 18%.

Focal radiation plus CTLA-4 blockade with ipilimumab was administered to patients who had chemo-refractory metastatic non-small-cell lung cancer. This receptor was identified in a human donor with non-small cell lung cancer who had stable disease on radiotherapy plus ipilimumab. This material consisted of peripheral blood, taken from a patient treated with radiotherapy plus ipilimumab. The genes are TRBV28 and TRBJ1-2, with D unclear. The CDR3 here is CASSFTVANYGYTF. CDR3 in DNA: TGTGCCAGCAGTTTCACCGTAGCTAACTATGGCTACACCTTC.